This T cell receptor (beta chain) was found in a study of blood T cell repertoires in COVID-19 (dated by TCRdb to about 2020). Regarding the study in general: The collaborator samples originated in the United States, Italy and Spain and spanned the acute and convalescent phases of COVID-19. The samples were drawn from the first 160 participants of the ongoing ImmuneRACE study and from 1,200 or so subjects provided by 6 global collaborators. The prospective study material was composed of cDNA or gDNA derived from T cells, B-cell-depleted T cells, or PBMCs. The repertoires were released in a freely available public database intended as a resource for research on the immune response to SARS-CoV-2. Nearly every sample came with metadata listing a de-identified subject ID, COVID-19 status, age in years and sex. Subjects who had been exposed to COVID-19, were actively infected with it, or had recovered from it provided the deeply sampled blood TCRbeta repertoires that made up the dataset. Where available, HLA class I and class II types were obtained from metadata supplied by the sample provider rather than from assay-based typing.

Worth noting for this clone: The antigen it recognizes is unknown. Base-call qualities are not available, and no considerably larger clone is one nucleotide away.

A second Seattle source provided samples from volunteer blood donors who had recovered from COVID-19. Each collaborating institution followed its own protocols to collect whole blood in K2EDTA tubes. Collaborator samples were shipped for TCRbeta analysis as frozen whole blood, isolated PBMCs, or DNA extracted from either sample type. V is pared back by 5 bases and J by 3 bases, with 4 bases lying between the germline termini. Measured from the cysteine to the phenylalanine, the CDR3 is 11 residues long. The entry retains the CDR3 DNA only, 33 bases that are in frame from base 1. TCRbeta CDR3 regions were amplified from genomic DNA by means of the immunoSEQ Assay, a bias-controlled multiplex PCR. Regarding the original processing steps: The number of nucleated cells in each sample was estimated by amplification of reference gene primers within the assay. To quantify the absolute abundance of each unique TCRbeta CDR3 rearrangement, sequence reads were collapsed and filtered. For each sample, productive Simpson clonality was calculated by taking the square root of Simpson's diversity index across productive rearrangements. The clones in this table, taken by TCRdb from immuneACCESS, are in-frame only. Not every clone is retained; where verified, under half of the shortfall comes from an unresolved V gene, and the cause of the rest is unknown. D and trimming come from the DNA, and the V and J calls and clone size come from that table. The sample has 150,000 to 200,000 clones on record, approximately 87% of them singletons. The leading ten clones occupy 0.8% to 1% of the sample.

Paper-wide results and their limitations: Clinical and demographic metadata were provided uncurated, with the amount varying by source and participant.

The source of this sequence is a woman younger than 30 who had recovered from COVID-19. Rearrangement joined TRBV12-3 or TRBV12-4 to TRBJ1-2, with no confident D gene call. Sequences were obtained from peripheral blood. The CDR3 amino acid sequence is: CASSHDYGYTF. Here is the DNA: TGTGCCAGCAGTCATGACTATGGCTACACCTTC.